A selection of T cell receptor beta chains follows, all from one sample in a study of T-cell memory formation after mild COVID-19. One entry per CDR3 protein results from TCRdb running MiXCR on the 5' RACE reads. The sample lists under 550,000 distinct CDR3 sequences, about 20% seen once, with roughly an eighth in the top ten. Sample: PBMCs or a T cell subset sorted from them (not recorded which). These receptors were obtained from an adult woman who had mild COVID-19 (a few samples of this study predate the infection). Cell type and time point are not known. The CDR3 runs from the conserved cysteine through the conserved F or W. A D gene is named only where the DNA matches it firmly. Only some rows state a clone size, as once, few, many or a class for expanded clones.

V: TRBV4-3; length: 15; D: TRBD1; size: -; J: TRBJ1-2; CDR3: CASSQVTGEYYGYTF; DNA: TGCGCCAGCAGCCAAGTGACAGGGGAATACTATGGCTACACCTTC
V: TRBV6-2/TRBV6-3; length: 18; D: TRBD1; size: few; J: TRBJ1-5; CDR3: CASSYVEGAIKNNQPQHF; DNA: TGTGCCAGCAGTTATGTGGAGGGGGCGATTAAAAACAATCAGCCCCAGCATTTT
V: TRBV12-3/TRBV12-4; length: 13; D: -; size: few; J: TRBJ1-3; CDR3: CASSGVAGNTIYF; DNA: TGTGCCAGCAGCGGAGTTGCGGGAAACACCATATATTTT
V: TRBV2; length: 15; D: -; size: -; J: TRBJ2-7; CDR3: CASSARDSLDYEQYF; DNA: TGTGCCAGCAGTGCTCGGGACTCGCTAGATTACGAGCAGTACTTC
V: TRBV29-1; length: 15; D: TRBD1; size: -; J: TRBJ1-1; CDR3: CSSPGPGQGNTEAFF; DNA: TGCAGCTCCCCGGGGCCGGGACAGGGGAACACTGAAGCTTTCTTT
V: TRBV11-2; length: 15; D: -; size: -; J: TRBJ1-2; CDR3: CASTTSPRATYGYTF; DNA: TGTGCCAGCACCACTAGTCCGAGAGCTACCTATGGCTACACCTTC
V: TRBV7-2; length: 14; D: -; size: -; J: TRBJ1-1; CDR3: CASSLAARTTEAFF; DNA: TGTGCCAGCAGCTTAGCGGCACGCACCACTGAAGCTTTCTTT
V: TRBV7-3; length: 11; D: -; size: -; J: TRBJ2-1; CDR3: CASSLGGARFF; DNA: TGTGCCAGCAGCTTAGGGGGGGCAAGGTTCTTC
V: TRBV20-1; length: 15; D: TRBD2; size: -; J: TRBJ2-5; CDR3: CSAAPGTSGQETQYF; DNA: TGCAGTGCTGCGCCTGGGACTAGCGGACAGGAGACCCAGTACTTC
V: TRBV2; length: 15; D: -; size: few; J: TRBJ1-4; CDR3: CASSYHGATNEKLFF; DNA: TGTGCCAGCAGTTACCACGGTGCAACTAATGAAAAACTGTTTTTT
V: TRBV11-3; length: 13; D: -; size: few; J: TRBJ2-3; CDR3: CASRGVITNTQYF; DNA: TGTGCCAGCCGTGGGGTTATCACGAATACGCAGTATTTT
V: TRBV4-3; length: 14; D: TRBD2; size: -; J: TRBJ2-7; CDR3: CASSQGLAGEAQYF; DNA: TGCGCCAGCAGCCAAGGGCTAGCGGGAGAGGCGCAGTACTTC
V: TRBV21-1; length: 17; D: -; size: -; J: TRBJ2-3; CDR3: CASSFRDSGTRHDTQYF; DNA: TGTGCCAGCAGCTTCCGAGACAGCGGGACCCGCCACGATACGCAGTATTTT
V: TRBV6-5; length: 18; D: TRBD2; size: few; J: TRBJ2-1; CDR3: CASRRHWSGRESNNEQFF; DNA: TGTGCCAGCAGGCGACACTGGTCCGGGCGGGAGAGCAACAATGAGCAGTTCTTC
V: TRBV2; length: 15; D: TRBD1; size: few; J: TRBJ2-5; CDR3: CASQGQGLSKETQYF; DNA: TGTGCCAGCCAGGGACAGGGTCTCAGTAAAGAGACCCAGTACTTC
V: TRBV5-1; length: 16; D: TRBD2; size: few; J: TRBJ2-7; CDR3: CASSVAGTSGRLEQYF; DNA: TGCGCCAGCAGCGTGGCGGGGACTAGCGGGAGGCTCGAGCAGTACTTC
V: TRBV9; length: 14; D: -; size: -; J: TRBJ2-2; CDR3: CASSVIEASGELFF; DNA: TGTGCCAGCAGCGTCATCGAGGCGTCCGGGGAGCTGTTTTTT
V: TRBV19; length: 15; D: TRBD1; size: -; J: TRBJ1-5; CDR3: CASGQGGVWDQPQHF; DNA: TGTGCCAGCGGACAGGGAGGCGTCTGGGATCAGCCCCAGCATTTT
V: TRBV30; length: 16; D: -; size: -; J: TRBJ2-4; CDR3: CAWSPRQVLAKNIQYF; DNA: TGTGCCTGGAGCCCTAGACAGGTTCTAGCCAAAAACATTCAGTACTTC
V: TRBV9; length: 17; D: -; size: few; J: TRBJ2-3; CDR3: CASSLYSAAASTDTQYF; DNA: TGTGCCAGCTCCCTCTACTCAGCGGCGGCCAGCACAGATACGCAGTATTTT
V: TRBV7-2; length: 15; D: -; size: -; J: TRBJ2-1; CDR3: CASYRRQGTYNEQFF; DNA: TGTGCCAGCTACCGAAGGCAGGGAACCTACAATGAGCAGTTCTTC
V: TRBV12-3/TRBV12-4; length: 19; D: TRBD1; size: few; J: TRBJ2-2; CDR3: CASSIRDRGDYANTGELFF; DNA: TGTGCCAGCAGTATTCGGGACAGGGGAGATTATGCGAACACCGGGGAGCTGTTTTTT
V: TRBV29-1; length: 13; D: -; size: many; J: TRBJ1-1; CDR3: CSVVGGMGTEAFF; DNA: TGCAGCGTTGTAGGGGGGATGGGAACTGAAGCTTTCTTT
V: TRBV20-1; length: 15; D: -; size: many; J: TRBJ1-3; CDR3: CSAREGLPSGNTIYF; DNA: TGCAGTGCTAGAGAAGGGCTCCCCTCTGGAAACACCATATATTTT
V: TRBV20-1; length: 15; D: -; size: -; J: TRBJ1-5; CDR3: CSASQGPDSNQPQHF; DNA: TGCAGTGCTAGTCAAGGTCCGGATAGCAATCAGCCCCAGCATTTT
V: TRBV5-5; length: 14; D: -; size: many; J: TRBJ1-1; CDR3: CASSPRLSRTEAFF; DNA: TGTGCCAGCAGCCCCCGGCTTTCGCGAACTGAAGCTTTCTTT
V: TRBV12-3/TRBV12-4; length: 14; D: TRBD2; size: -; J: TRBJ2-2; CDR3: CASSLAGFTGELFF; DNA: TGTGCCAGCAGTCTAGCGGGGTTCACCGGGGAGCTGTTTTTT
V: TRBV20-1; length: 15; D: TRBD2; size: -; J: TRBJ2-7; CDR3: CSAKTSGYASYEQYF; DNA: TGCAGTGCCAAAACTAGCGGGTATGCCTCCTACGAGCAGTACTTC
V: TRBV14; length: 16; D: -; size: -; J: TRBJ2-5; CDR3: CASSPLGGAQRETQYF; DNA: TGTGCCAGCAGCCCACTCGGAGGGGCCCAAAGAGAGACCCAGTACTTC
V: TRBV4-3; length: 14; D: -; size: few; J: TRBJ1-1; CDR3: CASSFTAGSTEAFF; DNA: TGCGCCAGCAGCTTTACTGCCGGGTCCACTGAAGCTTTCTTT
V: TRBV20-1; length: 12; D: -; size: -; J: TRBJ2-1; CDR3: CSAEQAYNEQFF; DNA: TGCAGTGCGGAACAGGCTTACAATGAGCAGTTCTTC
V: TRBV29-1; length: 12; D: -; size: few; J: TRBJ2-5; CDR3: CSGDGTSGTQYF; DNA: TGCAGCGGTGATGGGACATCGGGGACCCAGTACTTC
V: TRBV20-1; length: 13; D: -; size: -; J: TRBJ2-7; CDR3: CSARGGIPYEQYF; DNA: TGCAGTGCTAGGGGGGGCATCCCCTACGAGCAGTACTTC
V: TRBV5-1; length: 15; D: TRBD1; size: -; J: TRBJ2-3; CDR3: CASSGGQGAGDTQYF; DNA: TGCGCCAGCAGCGGGGGACAGGGGGCCGGAGATACGCAGTATTTT
V: TRBV29-1; length: 17; D: TRBD1; size: -; J: TRBJ2-5; CDR3: CSVESGSRTGGQETQYF; DNA: TGCAGCGTTGAAAGCGGGTCCCGGACAGGGGGCCAAGAGACCCAGTACTTC
V: TRBV5-1; length: 12; D: -; size: -; J: TRBJ2-7; CDR3: CASSPSEYEQYF; DNA: TGCGCCAGCAGCCCATCCGAGTACGAGCAGTACTTC
V: TRBV11-1; length: 17; D: TRBD1; size: few; J: TRBJ2-7; CDR3: CASSSPSPGTVLYEQYF; DNA: TGTGCCAGCAGCTCACCCTCACCCGGGACAGTGCTCTACGAGCAGTACTTC
V: TRBV6-2/TRBV6-3; length: 14; D: -; size: -; J: TRBJ2-7; CDR3: CASSQGGRPYEQYF; DNA: TGTGCCAGCAGCCAGGGGGGGAGACCCTACGAGCAGTACTTC
V: TRBV4-2; length: 15; D: -; size: -; J: TRBJ2-3; CDR3: CASSHSTTYTDTQYF; DNA: TGTGCCAGCAGCCACTCAACGACCTACACAGATACGCAGTATTTT
V: TRBV11-1; length: 17; D: TRBD1; size: -; J: TRBJ2-6; CDR3: CASSEYTGDSGANVLTF; DNA: TGTGCCAGCAGCGAATATACAGGGGACTCTGGGGCCAACGTCCTGACTTTC
V: TRBV6-1; length: 16; D: -; size: -; J: TRBJ2-7; CDR3: CASSAPRGISSYEQYF; DNA: TGTGCCAGCAGTGCCCCCCGGGGCATTAGCTCCTACGAGCAGTACTTC
V: TRBV11-2; length: 15; D: -; size: few; J: TRBJ1-1; CDR3: CASSSYELWNTEAFF; DNA: TGTGCCAGCAGCTCCTATGAGTTGTGGAACACTGAAGCTTTCTTT
V: TRBV6-6; length: 16; D: TRBD2; size: -; J: TRBJ2-3; CDR3: CASSFLAGGFTDTQYF; DNA: TGTGCCAGCAGCTTCCTAGCGGGGGGTTTCACAGATACGCAGTATTTT
V: TRBV5-6; length: 14; D: -; size: -; J: TRBJ2-2; CDR3: CASDWGANTGELFF; DNA: TGTGCCAGCGACTGGGGGGCCAACACCGGGGAGCTGTTTTTT
V: TRBV4-3; length: 16; D: -; size: -; J: TRBJ2-1; CDR3: CASSQDKGHRFDEQFF; DNA: TGCGCCAGCAGCCAAGATAAGGGACACCGATTTGATGAGCAGTTCTTC
V: TRBV10-2; length: 12; D: TRBD1; size: once; J: TRBJ2-7; CDR3: CASRTGESEQYF; DNA: TGCGCCAGCCGGACAGGGGAATCCGAGCAGTACTTC
V: TRBV29-1; length: 15; D: -; size: -; J: TRBJ1-1; CDR3: CSASHSWGEGAEAFF; DNA: TGCAGCGCTAGTCATTCGTGGGGGGAAGGAGCTGAAGCTTTCTTT
V: TRBV6-5; length: 14; D: -; size: few; J: TRBJ2-5; CDR3: CASSYDSDRETQYF; DNA: TGTGCCAGCAGTTACGACAGCGATAGAGAGACCCAGTACTTC
V: TRBV20-1; length: 15; D: TRBD2; size: -; J: TRBJ2-1; CDR3: CSARDPTSPVNEQFF; DNA: TGCAGTGCTAGAGATCCGACTAGCCCGGTGAATGAGCAGTTCTTC
V: TRBV7-9; length: 15; D: -; size: -; J: TRBJ2-3; CDR3: CASSLDGLSGSTQYF; DNA: TGTGCCAGCAGCTTAGACGGCCTGTCAGGGTCGACGCAGTATTTT
V: TRBV5-1; length: 13; D: -; size: many; J: TRBJ2-7; CDR3: CATTESGSYEQYF; DNA: TGCGCCACCACGGAAAGTGGTTCCTACGAGCAGTACTTC
V: TRBV5-4; length: 16; D: TRBD1; size: -; J: TRBJ2-1; CDR3: CASSSTGTVPGNEQFF; DNA: TGTGCCAGCAGCTCCACTGGGACAGTCCCTGGCAATGAGCAGTTCTTC
V: TRBV7-8; length: 13; D: -; size: -; J: TRBJ1-2; CDR3: CASSDMGHYGYTF; DNA: TGTGCCAGCAGCGATATGGGCCATTATGGCTACACCTTC
V: TRBV5-5; length: 18; D: TRBD1; size: few; J: TRBJ2-7; CDR3: CASSFSWTGGRSSYEQYF; DNA: TGTGCCAGCAGCTTTAGCTGGACAGGGGGTCGTAGCTCCTACGAGCAGTACTTC
V: TRBV6-1; length: 12; D: -; size: few; J: TRBJ2-1; CDR3: CASKPPVGEQFF; DNA: TGTGCCAGCAAACCCCCCGTGGGTGAGCAGTTCTTC
V: TRBV6-5; length: 16; D: -; size: few; J: TRBJ2-7; CDR3: CASSYLGGPSIIEQYF; DNA: TGTGCCAGCAGTTACCTTGGAGGGCCATCCATAATAGAGCAGTACTTC